The clone carrying this T cell receptor beta chain was recorded a few times. What it recognizes is unknown. The data originate from a study of blood T cells in healthy people across ages. General observations from the study: Donors of long life had a larger count of naive CD4+ cells and greater diversity than aged donors. Nothing was known about donor CMV status, and this possibly confounded expanded clonotype changes.

A J-beta primer mix and a sample-barcoded 5' primer were used in a second PCR of roughly 6 to 11 cycles. TCRdb redid the calling of the 5' RACE reads with MiXCR, one entry per CDR3 protein. The table shows about 1.1 million distinct CDR3 sequences, with roughly two fifths occurring only once. Germline lookup yields CDR1 MGHRA and CDR2 YSYEKL. The CDR3 spans 16 residues. The V gene end was trimmed by 2 bases and the J gene end by 4 bases; junction bases not matched to a gene: 8. The sequence derives from a man in his late teens or twenties in good health. This chain uses TRBV4-1 with TRBJ2-3; the match to TRBD1 covers 8 bases. Sequencing was performed on blood. CDR3 nucleotide sequence: TGCGCCAGCAGCCAAAAGACGACAGGGGACCCAGATACGCAGTATTTT. This sequence encodes CASSQKTTGDPDTQYF.